The rows below give T cell receptor beta chains drawn from one sample of a study of T cell responses to AZD1222 COVID-19 vaccine. Assay: immunoSEQ multiplex PCR; the TCRdb copy retains only in-frame clones and omits some. The sample has 150,000 to 200,000 clones, 80% to 95% seen once. The sequencing here drew on peripheral blood, taken on day 0 of AZD1222 vaccination. The receptor source for this set is an adult in good health. Each CDR3 is given with its conserved first and last residue. D genes are given only for firm matches. Clone size, where shown, is once, few, many, or a class for clones that have expanded.

v_call	clone_size	j_call	d_call	cdr3_aa	cdr3_nt
TRBV20-1	-	TRBJ1-5	-	CSASGHLHQPQHF	TGCAGTGCTAGTGGTCATCTCCATCAGCCCCAGCATTTT
TRBV6-5	-	TRBJ1-2	-	CASSSGPWWYGYTF	TGTGCCAGCAGTTCAGGCCCCTGGTGGTATGGCTACACCTTC
TRBV15	-	TRBJ1-6	-	CATSRDQGRGSPLHF	TGTGCCACCAGCAGAGATCAGGGGCGTGGTTCACCCCTCCACTTT
TRBV12-3/TRBV12-4	-	TRBJ2-2	-	CASSSYTGELFF	TGTGCCAGCAGTTCCTACACCGGGGAGCTGTTTTTT
TRBV3-1/TRBV3-2	-	TRBJ2-5	TRBD2	CASSQDGIAGGGETQYF	TGTGCCAGCAGCCAAGATGGGATAGCGGGAGGAGGAGAGACCCAGTACTTC
TRBV12-3/TRBV12-4	-	TRBJ2-7	-	CASSLGRLYEQYF	TGTGCCAGCAGTTTAGGGAGGTTATACGAGCAGTACTTC
TRBV9	once	TRBJ2-7	TRBD2	CASSVEPSGTYEQYF	TGTGCCAGCAGCGTAGAGCCTAGCGGTACCTACGAGCAGTACTTC
TRBV18	-	TRBJ1-5	-	CASSPNIGDEPQHF	TGTGCCAGCTCACCAAACATCGGAGATGAGCCCCAGCATTTT
TRBV3-1/TRBV3-2	-	TRBJ1-5	TRBD1	CASSVTGGISQPQHF	TGTGCCAGCAGCGTCACAGGGGGCATCTCTCAGCCCCAGCATTTT
TRBV7-9	once	TRBJ1-2	TRBD1	CASSLYRDRGRKGYTF	TGTGCCAGCAGCCTATACCGGGACAGGGGGCGGAAAGGCTACACCTTC
TRBV5-1	once	TRBJ2-2	-	CASSPGLQGFGELFF	TGCGCCAGCAGCCCGGGACTGCAGGGGTTCGGGGAGCTGTTTTTT
TRBV19	-	TRBJ1-2	TRBD1	CASSMHLQGPDGYTF	TGTGCCAGTAGTATGCACTTACAGGGGCCGGATGGCTACACCTTC
TRBV19	-	TRBJ1-5	TRBD1	CASTDRGTFNQPQHF	TGTGCCAGTACAGACAGGGGTACGTTCAATCAGCCCCAGCATTTT
TRBV18	-	TRBJ2-3	-	CASSPLDTDTQYF	TGTGCCAGCTCACCGCTGGACACAGATACGCAGTATTTT